A selection of T cell receptor beta chains follows, all from one sample in a study of blood T cell repertoires in COVID-19. Only in-frame clones appear in the TCRdb table, and some are missing; sequencing was by immunoSEQ multiplex PCR. Here the sample spans some 90,000 clones, about 88% being singletons. Sequencing input: peripheral blood. These receptors came from a man aged 50 to 59 with acute or convalescent COVID-19. CDR3s leave out the opening cysteine and the closing phenylalanine or tryptophan. The listing skips clone size in some rows; elsewhere it reads once, few, many or a size class.

CDR3aa	v_gene	len	j_gene	abundance
ASSTPAGYTIY	TRBV19	11	TRBJ1-3	few
AWSAQGRGTNGYT	TRBV30	13	TRBJ1-2	-
ASSSVDEQF	TRBV7-9	9	TRBJ2-1	-
ASSLIGGGGYT	TRBV12-3/TRBV12-4	11	TRBJ1-2	-
ASTGTGGQPQH	TRBV6-5	11	TRBJ1-5	once
ASSSWTGVDNSPLH	TRBV27	14	TRBJ1-6	-
ASGVAGGPGELF	TRBV5-1	12	TRBJ2-2	-
ASSYPHASGNTIY	TRBV6-6	13	TRBJ1-3	-
ASSLRGGYGYT	TRBV9	11	TRBJ1-2	-
ASLEYGNQPQH	TRBV12-3/TRBV12-4	11	TRBJ1-5	-
ASSYAGGSTLDTQY	TRBV5-1	14	TRBJ2-3	-
ASSTNGGTGSNEQF	TRBV7-3	14	TRBJ2-1	-
ASSWVVGIQSPLH	TRBV28	13	TRBJ1-6	-
ASSLGGTGVSPLH	TRBV7-2	13	TRBJ1-6	-
ASSSDRNTEAF	TRBV19	11	TRBJ1-1	-
AWTVPGQGFSNQPQH	TRBV30	15	TRBJ1-5	-
ASSYSRPDTQY	TRBV12-3/TRBV12-4	11	TRBJ2-3	-
ASGVSGPGPGNTIY	TRBV7-6	14	TRBJ1-3	-
ASSPLGTGVFFWANVLT	TRBV28	17	TRBJ2-6	few
ASSLWQGGTEAF	TRBV28	12	TRBJ1-1	-
ASAGDGADTQY	TRBV19	11	TRBJ2-3	-